This TCR beta chain was documented in a study of tumor-infiltrating lymphocytes in primary liver carcinoma. Study overall: The number of productive TCRbeta reads per sample ranged from roughly 3.65 to 7.5 million and was similar across tissue types.

This clonotype has ten or more counts. From about 19-30 mg of unsorted bulk tissue, DNA and RNA were co-extracted together. Starting from about 0.5 ug of total RNA, TCR beta cDNA was produced with a primer in the constant region. ARM-PCR, slightly modified, supplied the TCR beta libraries through three nested multiplex PCR rounds. Running 10 cycles apiece, the first two PCR rounds relied on TRBV1-TRBV30 forward primers together with a C-beta reverse primer. Each CDR3 protein is one row after TCRdb ran MiXCR on the multiplex PCR reads. The repertoire consists of approximately 88,000 distinct CDR3 sequences, with approximately 72% occurring once and the leading ten covering around 25%. This CDR3 spans 10 amino acids. Germline lookup yields CDR1 SQVTM and CDR2 ANQGSEA. The J segment lost 6 bases and the V segment lost 7 bases, leaving 0 bases of the junction unmatched.

The receptor was derived from a man aged 35 to 55 with primary liver carcinoma and hepatitis B virus infection. Material: tumor-adjacent normal liver tissue. This chain links TRBV29-1 with TRBJ2-3; 8 nucleotides align to TRBD1. In DNA form, the CDR3 reads TGCAGCGGGGACAGGGATACGCAGTATTTT. The encoded protein is CSGDRDTQYF.